Following are 32 T cell receptor beta chains from one sample sequenced in a study of T cells in localized non-small cell lung cancer (dated by TCRdb to 2018 to 2021). Preparation of the library involved the immunoSEQ multiplex PCR assay. TCRdb re-hosts the immuneACCESS table, in-frame sequences only. Its copies lack some clones; in the studies checked, an unresolved V gene accounts for under half of them, and the cause for the rest is not known. Counted in this sample were some 3,500 clones; just under 25% of them appeared once. The ten largest clones add up to around 25% of the sample. Sequencing was performed on lung tumor tissue, taken before any cancer treatment. The receptors were sampled from a woman aged 35 to 69 with stage I lung adenocarcinoma.

The chain carries TRBV11-3 and TRBJ1-1; a weak D match, TRBD1 (5 bases). Germline assignment: CDR1 SGHNT and CDR2 YENEEA. Trimming shortened V by 3 bases and J by 0 bases, and 8 bases separated the two germline ends. CDR3 length: 14 residues. CDR3 DNA: TGTGCCAGCAGCTTCGGACAACTGAACACTGAAGCTTTCTTT. This encodes CASSFGQLNTEAFF.

The chain recombines TRBV28 with TRBJ1-4; 9 positions match TRBD1. Germline V gene sequence: CDR1 MDHEN, CDR2 SYDVKM. This CDR3 has 15 residues. The ends lost 5 bases at V and 8 bases at J; junction bases unmatched: 9. CDR3 sequence reads: CASSHRQGGLEKLFF. CDR3 DNA: TGTGCCAGCAGTCACCGACAGGGGGGCTTAGAAAAACTGTTTTTT.

The chain couples TRBV25-1 to TRBJ2-1; 9 nucleotides match TRBD2. V shed 4 bases, J shed 3 bases, and the junction held 7 bases outside the gene matches. This CDR3 region has 16 residues. The germline V gene has CDR1 MGHDK and CDR2 SYGVNS. This CDR3 reads CASSGGGSGGYNEQFF. The CDR3 coding sequence is TGTGCCAGCAGTGGTGGCGGTAGCGGGGGCTACAATGAGCAGTTCTTC.

This clone was counted a few times. The chain is built from TRBV18 and TRBJ1-2; D is uncertain. Germline CDR1 is KGHSH and CDR2 is LQKENI. This CDR3 spans 16 amino acids. The V end was cut by 1 base, the J end by 2 bases, with 14 bases between. The CDR3 protein is CASSPRLEGNNYGYTF. CDR3 coding DNA: TGTGCCAGCTCACCACGACTGGAGGGCAACAACTATGGCTACACCTTC.

The chain combines TRBV19 with TRBJ2-1; 16 nucleotides line up with TRBD2. V shed 11 bases and J 6 bases; nucleotides not matched to a gene: 4. This CDR3 has 14 residues. The germline gives CDR1 LNHDA, CDR2 SQIVND (reference sequence). CDR3 protein: CASGTSGRANEQFF. The CDR3 nucleotides read TGTGCCTCAGGGACTAGCGGGAGGGCCAATGAGCAGTTCTTC.

V and J are TRBV19 and TRBJ1-2; unclear D gene. The germline V gene encodes CDR1 LNHDA and CDR2 SQIVND (reference sequence). The CDR3 runs to 15 residues. V lost 3 bases and J 9 bases, leaving 20 bases between the germline ends. CDR3 residues: CASSIRLPMYPSYTF. The CDR3 DNA reads as TGTGCCAGTAGTATCCGACTGCCCATGTACCCTAGCTACACCTTC.

The V call is TRBV11-3, the J call TRBJ1-2; D unclear. V was pared by 5 bases and J by 8 bases, with 18 bases between. Germline V gene data show CDR1 as SGHNT and CDR2 as YENEEA. The CDR3 totals 14 residues. CDR3 in DNA: TGTGCCAGCAGCCCTAACCATCCCCTTGGAGGCTACACCTTC. It specifies CASSPNHPLGGYTF. Based on the CDR3 plus reference TRBV11-3 and TRBJ1-2, the full variable domain is EAGVVQSPRYKIIEKKQPVAFWCNPISGHNTLYWYLQNLGQGPELLIRYENEEAVDDSQLPKDRFSAERLKGVDSTLKIQPAELGDSAVYLCASSPNHPLGGYTFGSGTRLTVV.

The rearrangement links TRBV28 to TRBJ1-3, with D perhaps TRBD1 (5 bases). CDR1 and CDR2 from the germline V gene are MDHEN and SYDVKM. The CDR3 spans 16 residues. V lost 5 bases, J lost 4 bases, and 18 bases lay in between. The CDR3 DNA reads as TGTGCCAGCAGTCCCCTCGGCAGGGCGGGAGGAAACACCATATATTTT. Translated, it gives CASSPLGRAGGNTIYF.

This clone was detected a few times. The CDR3 coding sequence is TGTGCCAGCAGCGGCCCGGACAATGGAAAGCAGCCCCAGCATTTT. Its translation is CASSGPDNGKQPQHF. The rearrangement links TRBV9 to TRBJ1-5; TRBD1 might be the D (5 bases). V lost 3 bases to trimming and J lost 7 bases, with 17 bases between them. This CDR3 region has 15 residues. CDR1 SGDLS and CDR2 YYNGEE come from the germline V gene. Variable domain in full (rest from reference TRBV9 and TRBJ1-5): DSGVTQTPKHLITATGQRVTLRCSPRSGDLSVYWYQQSLDQGLQFLIQYYNGEERAKGNILERFSAQQFPDLHSELNLSSLELGDSALYFCASSGPDNGKQPQHFGDGTRLSIL.

This clone is categorized as medium-sized (0.01 to 0.1%). V gene TRBV6-8 combines with J gene TRBJ2-1; D may be TRBD1 (6 bases). Trimming shortened V by 7 bases and J by 0 bases, and 13 bases separated the two germline ends. The CDR3 spans 15 residues. Germline V lookup: CDR1 MNHGY, CDR2 SAAAGT. For the CDR3, the DNA is TGTGCCAGCACCGACCCGGACAGCTCCTACAATGAGCAGTTCTTC. It yields the protein CASTDPDSSYNEQFF.

This chain links TRBV5-1 with TRBJ2-3; D is perhaps TRBD1 or TRBD2 (5 bases each). The germline CDR1 and CDR2 sequences are SGHRS and YFSETQ. The CDR3 covers 16 residues. Deletions cut 0 bases from V and 2 bases from J, with 13 bases between. CDR3 DNA: TGCGCCAGCAGCTTGGTCTCCGGGGCCGACACAGATACGCAGTATTTT. This sequence encodes CASSLVSGADTDTQYF.

This clone was recorded a few times. The V and J genes are TRBV6-8 and TRBJ1-6; TRBD1 agrees at 9 bases. V shed 7 bases, J shed 6 bases, and the junction held 13 bases outside the gene matches. The CDR3 consists of 17 residues. Germline assignment: CDR1 MNHGY and CDR2 SAAAGT. The CDR3: CASKDRGLSWGNSPLHF. The DNA of the CDR3 is TGTGCCAGCAAGGACAGGGGCCTCAGCTGGGGTAATTCACCCCTCCACTTT.

The chain carries TRBV6-8 and TRBJ1-5; a weak D match, TRBD1 (5 bases). CDR3 size: 16 residues. Trimming took 4 bases from V and 2 from J, leaving 15 bases between them. Germline V gene lookup returns CDR1 MNHGY and CDR2 SAAAGT. The CDR3 spells CASSFSRAGRNQPQHF. For the CDR3, the DNA is TGTGCCAGCAGTTTCTCCAGGGCGGGACGCAATCAGCCCCAGCATTTT.

This clone was picked up a small number of times. The CDR3 here is CASSYSYPGTASNQPQHF. For the CDR3, the DNA is TGTGCCAGCAGTTATTCTTACCCAGGGACAGCGAGCAATCAGCCCCAGCATTTT. V and J are TRBV6-8 and TRBJ1-5, with TRBD1 matching over 7 bases. There are 18 residues in the CDR3. Trimming took 3 bases from V and 1 from J; bases not matched to a gene: 12. Germline V CDR1 and CDR2: MNHGY, SAAAGT.

This clone showed up just a few times. The chain carries TRBV6-8 and TRBJ2-3, with D perhaps TRBD1 (5 bases). Germline V CDR1 and CDR2: MNHGY, SAAAGT. V lost 6 bases and J lost 1, with 8 bases in between. The CDR3 has 13 amino acids. The CDR3 nucleotides are TGTGCCAGCAGACCCAGGGGCACAGATACGCAGTATTTT. Its protein is CASRPRGTDTQYF.

This clone came up a few times. The chain carries TRBV4-1 and TRBJ2-1, with 8 bases that match TRBD2. CDR1 is MGHRA and CDR2 is YSYEKL in the germline V gene. The CDR3 length is 13 residues. The ends lost 3 bases at V and 7 bases at J; junction bases unmatched: 2. CDR3 region: CASSQVAGNEQFF. CDR3 DNA: TGCGCCAGCAGCCAGGTAGCGGGAAATGAGCAGTTCTTC.

This chain uses TRBV19 with TRBJ2-6; TRBD1 aligns across 11 bases. CDR1 and CDR2 (germline): LNHDA, SQIVND (reference sequence). V trimming: 6 bases; J trimming: 4 bases; junction bases outside the gene matches: 14. This CDR3 region has 19 residues. CDR3: CASSLSRDRGLRGANVLTF. The CDR3 DNA reads as TGTGCCAGTAGCCTATCCCGGGACAGGGGGTTGAGAGGGGCCAACGTCCTGACTTTC. Full variable domain (missing parts from reference TRBV19 and TRBJ2-6): DGGITQSPKYLFRKEGQNVTLSCEQNLNHDAMYWYRQDPGQGLRLIYYSQIVNDFQKGDIAEGYSVSREKKESFPLTVTSAQKNPTAFYLCASSLSRDRGLRGANVLTFGAGSRLTVL.

The chain links TRBV6-8 to TRBJ1-1; weak D call: TRBD1 (6 bases). Trimming took off 5 bases at V and 8 bases at J, with 15 bases between the two ends. The length of the CDR3 is 13 residues. Per germline, CDR1 MNHGY and CDR2 SAAAGT. The chain's CDR3 is CASSDGQKTEAFF. CDR3 coding DNA: TGTGCCAGCAGTGACGGACAGAAGACCGAAGCTTTCTTT.

This clone was seen a few times. The chain recombines TRBV11-3 with TRBJ1-1; D not resolved. The CDR3 contains 19 residues. Per the germline V gene, CDR1 is SGHNT and CDR2 is YENEEA. Trimming removed 5 bases at V and 0 bases at J, with 25 bases between. The CDR3 loop reads CASSPLVFAPGDMNTEAFF. The CDR3 bases are TGTGCCAGCAGCCCACTAGTCTTCGCCCCAGGTGACATGAACACTGAAGCTTTCTTT. Drawing the rest from reference TRBV11-3 and TRBJ1-1, the complete variable domain is EAGVVQSPRYKIIEKKQPVAFWCNPISGHNTLYWYLQNLGQGPELLIRYENEEAVDDSQLPKDRFSAERLKGVDSTLKIQPAELGDSAVYLCASSPLVFAPGDMNTEAFFGQGTRLTVV.

The J gene is TRBJ1-2, the V gene TRBV11-3; D might be TRBD1 (5 bases). V lost 1 base to trimming and J lost 4 bases, with 16 bases between them. Germline V lookup: CDR1 SGHNT, CDR2 YENEEA. The CDR3 sequence is 16 residues long. The CDR3 bases are TGTGCCAGCAGCTTAGGAAGTGCTCGGGGGAGCTATGGCTACACCTTC. It yields the protein CASSLGSARGSYGYTF. Drawing the rest from reference TRBV11-3 and TRBJ1-2, the complete variable domain is EAGVVQSPRYKIIEKKQPVAFWCNPISGHNTLYWYLQNLGQGPELLIRYENEEAVDDSQLPKDRFSAERLKGVDSTLKIQPAELGDSAVYLCASSLGSARGSYGYTFGSGTRLTVV.

This rearrangement joins TRBV11-3 to TRBJ1-1, with D possibly being TRBD1 (6 bases). V dropped 3 bases and J dropped 4 bases, with 15 bases sitting between them. This CDR3 is built from 15 residues. The germline V gene has CDR1 SGHNT and CDR2 YENEEA. The CDR3 DNA reads as TGTGCCAGCAGCTTGTCCAGGGGAGGGATCACTGAAGCTTTCTTT. This encodes CASSLSRGGITEAFF.

This clone appeared a few times. This chain links TRBV9 with TRBJ1-2; D gene unclear. V lost 4 bases and J 9 bases, leaving 13 bases between the germline ends. The CDR3 loop spans 12 amino acids. Germline V CDR1 and CDR2: SGDLS, YYNGEE. CDR3 region: CASSLMTGSYTF. In DNA form, the CDR3 reads TGTGCCAGCAGCCTCATGACGGGGAGCTACACCTTC.

This clone was observed at least ten times. CDR3 nucleotides: TGTGCCAGCAGCGCTGGACAGGGCCAAGAGACCCAGTACTTC. It encodes CASSAGQGQETQYF. V is TRBV11-3 and J is TRBJ2-5; 8 bases agree with TRBD1. This CDR3 comprises 14 residues. Germline V gene sequence: CDR1 SGHNT, CDR2 YENEEA. J was trimmed by 1 base and V by 5 bases; bases with no gene match: 3.

This clone was recorded a few times. The V and J genes are TRBV11-3 and TRBJ2-7; the match to TRBD1 covers 8 bases. From germline, CDR1 is SGHNT and CDR2 YENEEA. The V gene end was trimmed by 5 bases and the J gene end by 11 bases; junction bases not matched to a gene: 14. The CDR3 has 14 amino acids. CDR3 sequence reads: CASSPWDRRPPEYF. The CDR3 DNA reads as TGTGCCAGCAGCCCTTGGGACAGGCGCCCTCCTGAGTACTTC.

The chain employs TRBV6-8 and TRBJ1-1; TRBD1 is a possible D gene (5 bases). The germline V and J ends were trimmed by 2 bases and 1 base, with 5 bases remaining between them. The CDR3 totals 13 residues. CDR1 MNHGY and CDR2 SAAAGT come from the germline V gene. The CDR3 nucleotides read TGTGCCAGCAGTTACAGGGGGAACACTGAAGCTTTCTTT. Translated, it gives CASSYRGNTEAFF.

This clone is large (0.1 to 1%) by share. This same CDR3 is encoded by further DNA sequences in the sample. This chain connects TRBV6-8 to TRBJ1-5, with D perhaps TRBD1 (5 bases). CDR3 length equals 15 residues. Trimming stripped 5 bases from V and 5 bases from J, with 16 bases between. Per germline, CDR1 MNHGY and CDR2 SAAAGT. The CDR3 protein is CASSRGSRGDQPQHF. In DNA, the CDR3 is TGTGCCAGCAGTCGGGGCTCCCGGGGGGATCAGCCCCAGCATTTT.

This clone is judged medium-sized. The V and J genes are TRBV11-3 and TRBJ2-1, with 8 bases matching TRBD2. The CDR3 extends over 17 amino acids. Losses at the gene ends were 3 bases for V and 2 bases for J; bases not matched to a gene: 9. The V gene's germline CDR1 is SGHNT and CDR2 YENEEA. The CDR3 DNA sequence: TGTGCCAGCAGCTTGGGCGGCGGGAGGTCTACCTACAATGAGCAGTTCTTC. Amino acid sequence: CASSLGGGRSTYNEQFF.

This clone has more than one count but fewer than ten. V is TRBV9 and J is TRBJ1-1, with TRBD1 identical over 9 bases. Germline loops: CDR1 SGDLS, CDR2 YYNGEE. This CDR3 is built from 15 residues. V was pared by 4 bases and J by 1 base, with 5 bases of the junction left unmatched. The DNA of the CDR3 is TGTGCCAGCAGCAACGACAGGGGGTGGAACACTGAAGCTTTCTTT. Translation gives CASSNDRGWNTEAFF.

This clone is termed medium-sized. The chain is built from TRBV11-3 and TRBJ1-4, with D possibly TRBD1 on 6 matching bases. Germline CDR1 reads SGHNT; CDR2 reads YENEEA. V lost 5 bases to trimming and J lost 3 bases, with 13 bases between them. The CDR3 spans 15 residues. The CDR3 region has the DNA TGTGCCAGCAGCCTAAACAGGGCGGCTAATGAAAAACTGTTTTTT. Translating gives CASSLNRAANEKLFF.

The rearrangement uses TRBV6-8 and TRBJ1-5; D is unresolved. Germline-derived CDR1 and CDR2 are MNHGY and SAAAGT. The CDR3 consists of 12 residues. V lost 6 bases to trimming and J lost 5 bases, with 8 bases between them. The CDR3 reads CASRFTDQPQHF. CDR3 coding DNA: TGTGCCAGCAGATTTACGGATCAGCCCCAGCATTTT.

This sequence joins TRBV19 and TRBJ2-5, with 9 bases matching TRBD1. Germline CDR1 is LNHDA and CDR2 is SQIVND (reference sequence). This CDR3 is 14 amino acids long. V shed 6 bases, J shed 2 bases, and the junction held 4 bases outside the gene matches. The CDR3 bases are TGTGCCAGTAGGGAGGGGACAGGGCAAGAGACCCAGTACTTC. This gives the protein CASREGTGQETQYF. Together with reference TRBV19 and TRBJ2-5, the CDR3 gives the full variable domain: DGGITQSPKYLFRKEGQNVTLSCEQNLNHDAMYWYRQDPGQGLRLIYYSQIVNDFQKGDIAEGYSVSREKKESFPLTVTSAQKNPTAFYLCASREGTGQETQYFGPGTRLLVL.

By share, this clone counts as large. The genes are TRBV18 and TRBJ1-5; D is possibly TRBD1 (5 bases). V lost 2 bases and J lost 9, with 8 bases in between. Germline lookup yields CDR1 KGHSH and CDR2 LQKENI. The CDR3 length is 12 residues. The CDR3 region is CASSPGTMPQHF. Written as DNA, the CDR3 is TGTGCCAGCTCACCAGGGACGATGCCCCAGCATTTT.